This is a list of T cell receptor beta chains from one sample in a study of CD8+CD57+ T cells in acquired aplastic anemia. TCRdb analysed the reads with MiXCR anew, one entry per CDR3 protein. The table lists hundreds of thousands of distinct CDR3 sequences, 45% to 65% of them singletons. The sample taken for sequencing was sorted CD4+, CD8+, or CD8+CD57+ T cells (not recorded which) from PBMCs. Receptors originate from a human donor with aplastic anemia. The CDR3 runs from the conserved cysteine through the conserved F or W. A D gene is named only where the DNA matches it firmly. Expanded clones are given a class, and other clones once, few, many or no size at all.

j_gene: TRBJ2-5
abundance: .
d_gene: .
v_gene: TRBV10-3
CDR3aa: CAISESPETQYF
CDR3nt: TGTGCCATCAGTGAGTCCCCAGAGACCCAGTACTTC

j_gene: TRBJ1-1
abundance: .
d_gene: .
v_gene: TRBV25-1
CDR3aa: CASTESTERGYEAFF
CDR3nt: TGTGCCAGCACTGAAAGCACAGAACGAGGATATGAAGCTTTCTTT

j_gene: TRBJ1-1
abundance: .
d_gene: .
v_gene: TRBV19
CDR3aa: CASSDPSSGTEAFF
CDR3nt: TGTGCCAGTAGCGATCCTTCGAGTGGCACTGAAGCTTTCTTT

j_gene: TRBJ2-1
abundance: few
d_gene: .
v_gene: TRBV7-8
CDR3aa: CASSPEILGAAEQFF
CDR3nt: TGTGCCAGCAGCCCGGAAATACTTGGGGCCGCTGAGCAGTTCTTC

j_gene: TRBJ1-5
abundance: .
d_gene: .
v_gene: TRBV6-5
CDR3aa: CASGPGQNQPQHF
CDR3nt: TGTGCCAGCGGACCAGGACAGAATCAGCCCCAGCATTTT

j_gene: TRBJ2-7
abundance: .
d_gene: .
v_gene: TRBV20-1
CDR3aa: CSASPIGVGGEQYF
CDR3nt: TGCAGTGCGAGTCCGATCGGGGTGGGGGGCGAGCAGTACTTC

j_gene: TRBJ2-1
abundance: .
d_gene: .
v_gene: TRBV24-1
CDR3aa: CATSDPGTGDNEQFF
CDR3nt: TGTGCCACCAGTGATCCCGGCACGGGGGACAATGAGCAGTTCTTC

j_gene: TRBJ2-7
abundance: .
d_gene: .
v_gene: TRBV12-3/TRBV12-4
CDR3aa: CASSRYEQYF
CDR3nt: TGTGCCAGCAGTAGATACGAGCAGTACTTC

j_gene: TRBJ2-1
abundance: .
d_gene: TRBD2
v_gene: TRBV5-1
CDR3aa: CASSLVGRDGSIGEQFF
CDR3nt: TGCGCCAGCAGCTTGGTCGGGAGGGACGGCTCGATCGGCGAGCAGTTCTTC

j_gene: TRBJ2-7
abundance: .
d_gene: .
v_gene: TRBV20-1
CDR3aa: CSAPEGSYEQYF
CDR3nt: TGCAGTGCTCCCGAGGGATCCTACGAGCAGTACTTC

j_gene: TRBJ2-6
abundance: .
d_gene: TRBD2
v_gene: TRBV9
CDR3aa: CASSVERERGFSSGANVLTF
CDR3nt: TGTGCCAGCAGCGTAGAGCGGGAACGGGGATTTAGCTCTGGGGCCAACGTCCTGACTTTC

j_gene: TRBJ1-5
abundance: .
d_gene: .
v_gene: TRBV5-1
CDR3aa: CASSSTGAIGQPQHF
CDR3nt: TGCGCCAGCAGCTCGACCGGAGCCATAGGGCAGCCCCAGCATTTT

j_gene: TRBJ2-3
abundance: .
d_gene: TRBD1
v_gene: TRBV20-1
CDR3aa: CSAGTGILVGQYF
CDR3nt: TGCAGTGCCGGGACAGGGATACTAGTTGGGCAGTATTTT

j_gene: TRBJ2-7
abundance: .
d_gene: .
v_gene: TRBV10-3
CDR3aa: CAARTEGGYEQYF
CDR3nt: TGTGCCGCCCGGACGGAAGGGGGCTACGAGCAGTACTTC

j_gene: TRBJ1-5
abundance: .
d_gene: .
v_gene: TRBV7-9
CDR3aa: CASSLLGLAGETQHF
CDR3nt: TGTGCCAGCAGCTTACTGGGACTAGCGGGGGAGACCCAGCATTTT

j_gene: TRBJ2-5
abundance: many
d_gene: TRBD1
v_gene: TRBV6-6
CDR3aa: CASSLIGGRWETQYF
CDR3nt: TGTGCCAGCAGTTTGATAGGGGGCAGGTGGGAGACCCAGTACTTC

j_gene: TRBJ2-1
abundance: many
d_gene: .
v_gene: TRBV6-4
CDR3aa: CASSDQGGNEQFF
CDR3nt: TGTGCCAGCAGCGATCAAGGGGGGAATGAGCAGTTCTTC

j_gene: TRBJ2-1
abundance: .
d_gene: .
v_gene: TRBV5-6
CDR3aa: CASSVYRANSYNEQFF
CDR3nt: TGTGCCAGCAGCGTGTACCGGGCCAACTCCTACAATGAGCAGTTCTTC

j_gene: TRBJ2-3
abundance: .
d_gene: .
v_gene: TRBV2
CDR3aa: CARGGGDTQYF
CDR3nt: TGTGCCAGGGGGGGCGGAGATACGCAGTATTTT

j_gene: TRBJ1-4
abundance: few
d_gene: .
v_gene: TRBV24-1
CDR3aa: CATSGLRANEKLFF
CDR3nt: TGTGCCACCAGTGGTCTCCGTGCTAATGAAAAACTGTTTTTT

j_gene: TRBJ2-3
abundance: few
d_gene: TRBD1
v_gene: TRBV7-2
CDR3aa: CASSLQTGDGGTDTQYF
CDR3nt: TGTGCCAGCAGCTTACAGACAGGGGACGGCGGCACAGATACGCAGTATTTT

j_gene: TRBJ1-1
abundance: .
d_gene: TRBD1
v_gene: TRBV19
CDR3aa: CASSIPRTGPINTEAFF
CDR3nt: TGTGCCAGTAGTATCCCCAGGACAGGGCCAATCAACACTGAAGCTTTCTTT

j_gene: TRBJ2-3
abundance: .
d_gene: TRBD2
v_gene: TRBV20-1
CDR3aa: CSGGTSDHGTQYF
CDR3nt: TGCAGTGGCGGGACTAGCGATCATGGTACGCAGTATTTT

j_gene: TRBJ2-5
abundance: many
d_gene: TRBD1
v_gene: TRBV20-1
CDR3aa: CSAFGGQSYQETQYF
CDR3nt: TGCAGTGCTTTTGGGGGACAGTCTTACCAAGAGACCCAGTACTTC

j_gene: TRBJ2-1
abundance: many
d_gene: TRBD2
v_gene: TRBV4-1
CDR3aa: CASSSTSGPQRKEQFF
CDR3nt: TGCGCCAGCAGCTCAACTAGCGGACCACAGAGAAAAGAGCAGTTCTTC

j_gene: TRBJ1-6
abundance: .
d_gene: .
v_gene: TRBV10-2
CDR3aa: CASSAQSPSPLHF
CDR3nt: TGCGCCAGCAGTGCTCAATCTCCTTCACCCCTCCACTTT

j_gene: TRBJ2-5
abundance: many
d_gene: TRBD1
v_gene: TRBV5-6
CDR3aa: CASSYDRGETQYF
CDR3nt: TGTGCCAGCAGCTACGACAGGGGCGAGACCCAGTACTTC

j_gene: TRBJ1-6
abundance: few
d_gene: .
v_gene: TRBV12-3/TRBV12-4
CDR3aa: CASSSLGTGGSPLHF
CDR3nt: TGTGCCAGCAGCTCTCTGGGGACTGGTGGTTCACCCCTCCACTTT